These T cell receptor beta chains were read from a single sample in a study of somatic mutations in cytotoxic T cells in rheumatoid arthritis. The assay was immunoSEQ multiplex PCR, and TCRdb's table has in-frame clones only and misses some. The sample has some 30,000 clones, 75% to 90% seen once; the top ten hold more than 6.5%. Sequencing was carried out using CD8+ T cells sorted from blood. These receptors came from an adult with rheumatoid arthritis. The CDR3 runs from the conserved cysteine through the conserved F or W. D genes are given only for firm matches. Some rows mark clone size as missing; the rest say once, few, many or name a class of expanded clone.

NA | NA | TRBJ1-1 | 12 | TRBV18 | TGTGCCAGCTCACAGGGGGGCACTGAAGCTTTCTTT | CASSQGGTEAFF
NA | NA | TRBJ2-1 | 11 | TRBV5-6 | TGTGCCAGCAGCTTCAATAATGAGCAGTTCTTC | CASSFNNEQFF
NA | NA | TRBJ2-1 | 12 | TRBV28 | TGTGCCAGCAGTTTAGCAGGAGGCGAGCAGTTCTTC | CASSLAGGEQFF
NA | NA | TRBJ2-3 | 14 | TRBV5-1 | TGCGCCAGCAGCCGGGCTGGGGGGACAGATACGCAGTATTTT | CASSRAGGTDTQYF
NA | TRBD1 | TRBJ1-1 | 14 | TRBV5-6 | TGTGCCAGCAGCTGGGACAGGGTGAACACTGAAGCTTTCTTT | CASSWDRVNTEAFF
NA | NA | TRBJ1-1 | 12 | TRBV5-1 | TGCGCCAGCAGTTTACATGGACTTGAAGCTTTCTTT | CASSLHGLEAFF
NA | NA | TRBJ1-1 | 13 | TRBV6-1 | TGTGCCAGCAGGTTCGGAGGGCACACTGAAGCTTTCTTT | CASRFGGHTEAFF
NA | NA | TRBJ2-7 | 13 | TRBV2 | TGTGCCAGCAGTGACGAAACTAGCTACGAGCAGTACTTC | CASSDETSYEQYF
few | NA | TRBJ2-1 | 14 | TRBV4-1 | TGCGCCAGCAGCTTGGGTCCGCAGCCTGATGAGCAGTTCTTC | CASSLGPQPDEQFF
NA | NA | TRBJ2-3 | 15 | TRBV14 | TGTGCCAGCAGCCAAGATAGAGAGAGGGGAGATACGCAGTATTTT | CASSQDRERGDTQYF
NA | NA | TRBJ2-7 | 18 | TRBV18 | TGTGCCAGCTCACCCGGGAGCGGGACAGCACTCAATGCCTACGAGCAGTACTTC | CASSPGSGTALNAYEQYF
NA | NA | TRBJ2-7 | 13 | TRBV19 | TGTGCCAGTAGTACCGGCCGGTCCCTCGAGCAGTACTTC | CASSTGRSLEQYF
NA | TRBD2 | TRBJ2-1 | 13 | TRBV9 | TGTGCCAGCAGCGTAGGGGGGGGCAATGAGCAGTTCTTC | CASSVGGGNEQFF
NA | NA | TRBJ2-3 | 15 | TRBV5-1 | TGCGCCAGCAGCGTCAGGGCATGGGGCACAGATACGCAGTATTTT | CASSVRAWGTDTQYF
few | NA | TRBJ2-4 | 14 | TRBV5-6 | TGTGCCAGCAGCCGGGGCGTCAGAGACTCCATTCAGTACTTC | CASSRGVRDSIQYF
NA | NA | TRBJ2-7 | 14 | TRBV29-1 | TGCAGCGTTGACGGGGAGACCAGCTCCTACGAGCAGTACTTC | CSVDGETSSYEQYF
NA | TRBD2 | TRBJ2-3 | 14 | TRBV27 | TGTGCCACCTCGGGAGGTGAAGGAACAGATACGCAGTATTTT | CATSGGEGTDTQYF
NA | NA | TRBJ2-7 | 14 | TRBV5-5 | TGTGCCAGCAGCTTGTCCCAGGAGGGGTGGGAGCAGTACTTC | CASSLSQEGWEQYF
NA | TRBD2 | TRBJ2-3 | 18 | TRBV5-1 | TGCGCCAGCAGCCTTCTGGGACTAGCGGGAGACGGGACAGATACGCAGTATTTT | CASSLLGLAGDGTDTQYF
medium-sized | TRBD2 | TRBJ2-1 | 14 | TRBV6-4 | TGTGCCAGCAGTGACTCGGCGGGGGGCAATGAGCAGTTCTTC | CASSDSAGGNEQFF
NA | NA | TRBJ2-7 | 15 | TRBV29-1 | TGCAGCGTTGAAGATGGGGGACTCCAGAAGTTAGAGCAGTACTTC | CSVEDGGLQKLEQYF
NA | NA | TRBJ2-2 | 17 | TRBV19 | TGTGCCAGTAGTCCTAGCCCTGCAGGGGAGGGCACCGGGGAGCTGTTTTTT | CASSPSPAGEGTGELFF
NA | NA | TRBJ1-1 | 15 | TRBV19 | TGTGCCAGTAGTATATTGGGCCCGGACTACACTGAAGCTTTCTTT | CASSILGPDYTEAFF
NA | NA | TRBJ1-2 | 14 | TRBV5-6 | TGTGCCAGCAGCTTGCATGAGAGAGTGCGTGGCTACACCTTC | CASSLHERVRGYTF
NA | NA | TRBJ2-1 | 12 | TRBV7-8 | TGTGCCAGCAGTTACGGACAGAATGAGCAGTTCTTC | CASSYGQNEQFF